The 3 T cell receptor beta chains presented below share a single source sample, sequenced in a study of blood T cell repertoires in COVID-19. Clones were sequenced by immunoSEQ multiplex PCR, and TCRdb holds only the in-frame ones, with some missing. The sample consists of about 670,000 clones, around 89% of them appearing once. Sequenced material: peripheral blood. These receptor sequences come from a woman younger than 30 with acute or convalescent COVID-19.

The rearrangement uses TRBV12-3 or TRBV12-4 and TRBJ1-2; no reliable D call. V lost 5 bases and J lost 11, with 12 bases in between. The CDR3 sequence is 11 residues long. The CDR3, as DNA: TGTGCCAGCAGTCCCTCGACTGGGTACACCTTC. Encoded protein: CASSPSTGYTF.

V usage is TRBV27 and J usage is TRBJ2-7, with 8 bases lining up with TRBD1. Per the germline V gene, CDR1 is MNHEY and CDR2 is SMNVEV (reference sequence). Trimming took 3 bases from V and 3 from J; bases not matched to a gene: 10. The CDR3 is 16 residues long. The CDR3 region is CASSFSFRDRFYEQYF. The CDR3 region has the DNA TGTGCCAGCAGTTTCAGTTTTCGGGACAGGTTCTACGAGCAGTACTTC.

The CDR3 protein is CASSPDSYNEQFF. The CDR3 DNA sequence: TGTGCCAGCAGCCCCGACAGTTACAATGAGCAGTTCTTC. The J gene is TRBJ2-1, the V gene TRBV5-4, with a tentative D call TRBD1 (5 bases). Germline values: CDR1 SGHNT, CDR2 YYREEE (reference sequence). The CDR3 totals 13 residues. Between the trimmed V and J ends, which lost 4 bases and 4 bases, there was a span of 9 bases.